The T cell receptor beta chain under discussion was sequenced for a study of blood T cells in healthy people across ages. Study as a whole: Template switching picked up about one barcoded beta molecule for each two T cells. Study findings and constraints: Unsorted PBMCs prevented conclusive naive versus antigen-experienced comparison. Significant beta diversity loss was already apparent by age about 42, declining roughly linearly.

A second PCR, run for roughly 6 to 11 cycles, used a sample-barcoded 5' primer plus a J-beta primer mix. From the 5' RACE reads, TCRdb called clonotypes with MiXCR, one entry per CDR3 protein. The sample consists of 790,000 or so distinct CDR3 sequences, roughly three fifths of them appearing once. A word on this clonotype: What it binds is not known.

What was sequenced was blood. This receptor was taken from a man aged 40-50 years in good health.

The CDR3 here is CSVEIGTGKWAYNEQYF. CDR3 DNA: TGCAGCGTTGAAATCGGGACAGGGAAATGGGCCTACAATGAGCAGTACTTC. This rearrangement joins TRBV29-1 to TRBJ2-5, with TRBD1 identical over 9 bases. The CDR3 sequence is 17 residues long. CDR1 is SQVTM and CDR2 is ANQGSEA in the germline V gene. V trimming: 2 bases; J trimming: 11 bases; junction bases outside the gene matches: 21.